This T cell receptor (beta chain) was found in a study of cytomegalovirus exposure and HLA in healthy donors. PCR employed 60 Vbeta and 13 Jbeta primers. This table comes from immunoSEQ multiplex PCR, and its TCRdb copy is limited to in-frame clones, with some not included. Found here are roughly 120,000 clones, approximately 80% of them singletons; the top ten hold more than 2.5%. CDR3 length: 13 amino acids. Germline values: CDR1 MNHEY, CDR2 SVGAGI. V lost 5 bases and J 6 bases, leaving 13 bases between the germline ends. The genes are TRBV6-5 and TRBJ1-2; D unresolved. The TCR originated in a male donor in good health and CMV-seronegative. The specimen was PBMCs. The CDR3 region is CASSEFEADGYTF. As DNA, the CDR3 is TGTGCCAGCAGTGAATTTGAGGCGGATGGCTACACCTTC.